This TCR beta chain was sequenced in a study of T cell changes during pregnancy in multiple sclerosis. Produced via immunoSEQ multiplex PCR; TCRdb's table is partial and in-frame only. Among approximately 53,000 clones listed, 85% to 95% were seen once. Germline lookup yields CDR1 SGHRS and CDR2 YFSETQ. The CDR3 consists of 18 residues. The V segment lost 2 bases and the J segment 1 base; nucleotides outside the gene matches: 7. V and J are TRBV5-1 and TRBJ2-5; 14 bases are shared with TRBD2. The origin of this receptor is a female donor with multiple sclerosis, enrolled in a pregnancy study. Sequences were derived from CD4+ T cells from peripheral blood mononuclear cells, sampled in the third trimester of pregnancy. Here the CDR3 DNA reads TGCGCCAGCAGCTTTATCCGGACTAGCGGGGGGACCCAAGAGACCCAGTACTTC. Translating it yields CASSFIRTSGGTQETQYF.